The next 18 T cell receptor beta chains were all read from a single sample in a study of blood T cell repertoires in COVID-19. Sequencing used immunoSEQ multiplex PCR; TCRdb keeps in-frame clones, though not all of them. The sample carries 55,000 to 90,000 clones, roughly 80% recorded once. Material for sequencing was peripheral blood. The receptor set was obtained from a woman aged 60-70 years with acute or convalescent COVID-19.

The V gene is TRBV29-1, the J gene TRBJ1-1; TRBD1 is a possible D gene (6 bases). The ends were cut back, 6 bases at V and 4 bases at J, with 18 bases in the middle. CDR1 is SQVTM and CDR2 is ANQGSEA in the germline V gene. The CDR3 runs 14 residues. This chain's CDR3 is CSVVPQGQGTEAFF. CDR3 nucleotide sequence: TGCAGCGTCGTACCGCAGGGGCAAGGCACTGAAGCTTTCTTT.

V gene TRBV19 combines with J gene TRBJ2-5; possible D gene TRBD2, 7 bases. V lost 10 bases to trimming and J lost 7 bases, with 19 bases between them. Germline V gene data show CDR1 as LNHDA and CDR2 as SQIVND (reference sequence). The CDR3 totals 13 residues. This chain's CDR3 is CATTVGGAGTQYF. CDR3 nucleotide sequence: TGTGCCACCACAGTGGGGGGGGCGGGGACCCAGTACTTC.

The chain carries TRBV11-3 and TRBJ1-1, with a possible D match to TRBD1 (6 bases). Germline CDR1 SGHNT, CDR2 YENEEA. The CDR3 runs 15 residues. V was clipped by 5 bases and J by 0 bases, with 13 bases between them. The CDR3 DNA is TGTGCCAGCAGCCCTCCGACAGGCATGAACACTGAAGCTTTCTTT. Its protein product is CASSPPTGMNTEAFF.

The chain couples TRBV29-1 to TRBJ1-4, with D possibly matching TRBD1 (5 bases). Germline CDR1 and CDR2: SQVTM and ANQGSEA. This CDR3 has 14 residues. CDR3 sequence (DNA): TGCAGTATTTTCCAGGGCGGGGATAATGAAAAACTGTTTTTT. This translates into CSIFQGGDNEKLFF.

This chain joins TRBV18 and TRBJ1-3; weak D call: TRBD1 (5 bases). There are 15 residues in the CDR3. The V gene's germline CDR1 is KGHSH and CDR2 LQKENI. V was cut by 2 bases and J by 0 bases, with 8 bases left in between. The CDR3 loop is CASSPGASSGNTIYF. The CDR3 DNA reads TGTGCCAGCTCACCAGGGGCGAGCTCTGGAAACACCATATATTTT.

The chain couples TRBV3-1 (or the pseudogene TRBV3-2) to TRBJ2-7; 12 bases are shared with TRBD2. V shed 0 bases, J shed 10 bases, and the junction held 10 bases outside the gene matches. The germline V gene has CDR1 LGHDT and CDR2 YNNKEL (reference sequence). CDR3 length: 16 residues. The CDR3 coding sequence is TGTGCCAGCAGCCAAGACAGGAGGACGACTAGCGGGGGCCAGTACTTC. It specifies CASSQDRRTTSGGQYF.

The CDR3 sequence: CASRRTEKTDTQYF. The DNA of the CDR3 is TGCGCCAGCAGGCGGACTGAGAAGACAGATACGCAGTATTTT. The chain couples TRBV5-1 to TRBJ2-3; tentatively, D is TRBD2 (5 bases). Germline CDR1 is SGHRS and CDR2 is YFSETQ. CDR3 length equals 14 residues. V lost 5 bases to trimming and J lost 3 bases, with 13 bases between them.

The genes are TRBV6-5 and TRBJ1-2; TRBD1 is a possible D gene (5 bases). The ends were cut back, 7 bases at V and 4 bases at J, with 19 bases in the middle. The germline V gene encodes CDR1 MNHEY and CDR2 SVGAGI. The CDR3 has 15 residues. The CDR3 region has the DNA TGTGCCAGCATCGCGGGACGCCAGAACTCCTATGGCTACACCTTC. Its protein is CASIAGRQNSYGYTF.

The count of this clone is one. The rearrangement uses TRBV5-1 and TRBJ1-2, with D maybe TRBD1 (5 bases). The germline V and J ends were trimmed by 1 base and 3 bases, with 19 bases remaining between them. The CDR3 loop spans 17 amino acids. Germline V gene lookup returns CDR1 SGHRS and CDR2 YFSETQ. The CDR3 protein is CASSLPEMALGDYGYTF. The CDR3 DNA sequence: TGCGCCAGCAGCTTGCCCGAGATGGCTTTAGGGGACTATGGCTACACCTTC.

CDR3 amino acids: CASPFHRVRRGYTF. CDR3 bases: TGTGCCTCACCCTTCCACAGGGTAAGGAGGGGCTACACCTTC. The rearrangement uses TRBV30 and TRBJ1-2, with D perhaps TRBD1 (6 bases). V was cut by 7 bases and J by 8 bases, with 23 bases left in between. Per the germline V gene, CDR1 is GTSNPN and CDR2 is SVGIG (reference sequence). This CDR3 has 14 amino acids. The variable domain in full, completed from reference TRBV30 and TRBJ1-2, reads SQTIHQWPATLVQPVGSPLSLECTVEGTSNPNLYWYRQAAGRGLQLLFYSVGIGQISSEVPQNLSASRPQDRQFILSSKKLLLSDSGFYLCASPFHRVRRGYTFGSGTRLTVV.

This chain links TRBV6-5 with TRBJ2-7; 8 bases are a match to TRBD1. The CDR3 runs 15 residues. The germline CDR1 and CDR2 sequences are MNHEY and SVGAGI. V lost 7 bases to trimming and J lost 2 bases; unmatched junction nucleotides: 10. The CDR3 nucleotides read TGTGCCAGCACCCTGGCAGGGGGCATTCCCTACGAGCAGTACTTC. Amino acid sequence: CASTLAGGIPYEQYF.

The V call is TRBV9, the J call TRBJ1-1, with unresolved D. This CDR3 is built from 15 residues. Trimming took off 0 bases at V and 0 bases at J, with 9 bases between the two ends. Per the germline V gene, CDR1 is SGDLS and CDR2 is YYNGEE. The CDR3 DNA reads TGTGCCAGCAGCGTAGTTCCAGACATGAACACTGAAGCTTTCTTT. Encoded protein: CASSVVPDMNTEAFF.

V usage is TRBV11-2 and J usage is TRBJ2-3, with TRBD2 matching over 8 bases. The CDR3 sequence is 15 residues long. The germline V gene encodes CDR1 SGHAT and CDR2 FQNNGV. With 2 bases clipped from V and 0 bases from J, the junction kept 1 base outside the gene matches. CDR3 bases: TGTGCCAGCAGCTTACGGGGGGGGAGCACAGATACGCAGTATTTT. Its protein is CASSLRGGSTDTQYF.

CDR3: CASSLGARGRSYGYTF. As DNA, the CDR3 is TGTGCCAGCAGCTTAGGGGCCAGGGGGCGAAGCTATGGCTACACCTTC. The chain uses TRBV13 and TRBJ1-2, with 8 bases that match TRBD1. The V gene end was trimmed by 0 bases and the J gene end by 4 bases; junction bases not matched to a gene: 7. Germline assignment: CDR1 PRHDT and CDR2 FYEKMQ (reference sequence). The CDR3 extends over 16 amino acids.

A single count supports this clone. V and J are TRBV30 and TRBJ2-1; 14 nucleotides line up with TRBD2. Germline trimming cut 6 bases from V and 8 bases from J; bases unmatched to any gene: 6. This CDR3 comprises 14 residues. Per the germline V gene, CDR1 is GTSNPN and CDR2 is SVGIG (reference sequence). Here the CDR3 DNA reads TGTGCCTGCCAGACTAGCGGGGGGGCCGATGAGCAGTTCTTC. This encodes CACQTSGGADEQFF.

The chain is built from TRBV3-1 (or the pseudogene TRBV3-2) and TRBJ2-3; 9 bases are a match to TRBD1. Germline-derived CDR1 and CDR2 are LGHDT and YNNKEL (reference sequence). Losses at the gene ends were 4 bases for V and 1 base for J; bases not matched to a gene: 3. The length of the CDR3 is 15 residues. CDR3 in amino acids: CASSRRTGGTDTQYF. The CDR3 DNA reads TGTGCCAGCAGCCGGAGGACAGGGGGCACAGATACGCAGTATTTT.

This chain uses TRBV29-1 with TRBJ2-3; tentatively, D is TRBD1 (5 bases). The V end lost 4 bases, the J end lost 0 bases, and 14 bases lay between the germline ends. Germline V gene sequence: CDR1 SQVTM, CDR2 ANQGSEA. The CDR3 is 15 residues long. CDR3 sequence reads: CSVVGLPKSTDTQYF. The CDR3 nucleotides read TGCAGCGTTGTGGGGCTTCCTAAAAGCACAGATACGCAGTATTTT.

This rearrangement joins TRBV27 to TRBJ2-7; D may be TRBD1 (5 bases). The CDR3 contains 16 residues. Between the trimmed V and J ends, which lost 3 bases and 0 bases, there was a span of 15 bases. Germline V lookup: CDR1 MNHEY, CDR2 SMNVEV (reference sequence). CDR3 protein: CASSFGPPGFSYEQYF. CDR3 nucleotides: TGTGCCAGCAGTTTTGGGCCTCCAGGGTTCTCCTACGAGCAGTACTTC.